The sequence of this TCR beta chain was determined in a study of blood T cell repertoires in COVID-19. About the study: The samples span acute and convalescent COVID-19 from the United States, Italy and Spain. T cells, B-cell-depleted T cells, or PBMCs provided the cDNA or gDNA that served as material.

CDR3 length: 12 amino acids. Trimming cost V 10 bases and J 2 bases, with 12 bases left between them. Germline CDR1 is ENHRY and CDR2 is SYGVKD. In the study's own analysis: Amplification from reference gene primers served as the basis for estimated nucleated cell counts. Data came from immunoSEQ multiplex PCR; TCRdb stores just in-frame clones and leaves some out. V and J calls and clone size follow that table, whereas D and trimming were derived from the DNA. The repertoire has 350,000 to 500,000 clones, about 88% of them found once; the top ten carry 1.2% to 1.5%. Exposed participants encountered a COVID-19 case during the 2 weeks preceding study entry.

The TCR originated in a woman under 30 who had been exposed to COVID-19. Sequenced sample: PBMCs or T cells enriched from blood (not recorded which). V gene TRBV10-3 combines with J gene TRBJ2-7; weak D call: TRBD1 (6 bases). The CDR3 is CATQQGPYEQYF. Written as DNA, the CDR3 is TGTGCCACCCAACAGGGACCCTACGAGCAGTACTTC.